The 21 T cell receptor beta chains reported below all come from one sample, sequenced in a study of cytomegalovirus exposure and HLA in healthy donors (dated by TCRdb to 2016 to 2017). To prepare the library, the immunoSEQ multiplex PCR assay was applied. The multiplex PCR relied on a mix of 60 forward primers for TCR Vbeta segments and 13 reverse primers for TCR Jbeta segments. Sourced from immuneACCESS, this table was stored by TCRdb with only in-frame sequences that have V and J called. A share of the clones is absent; for the studies checked, an unresolved V gene accounts for under half, and the remainder has no known explanation. The sample contains about 160,000 clones, approximately 82% of them found a single time. 8.5% of the sample is in the top ten clones. Sequences were obtained from PBMCs. The receptors derive from a male donor in good health and CMV-seropositive.

The chain combines TRBV18 with TRBJ2-7; 8 positions agree with TRBD1. The junction had 12 bases not matched to a gene; V was cut back by 3 bases and J by 5 bases. The CDR3 runs to 16 residues. Germline CDR1 KGHSH, CDR2 LQKENI. This CDR3 reads CASSPLGQGYQNEQYF. Here the CDR3 DNA reads TGTGCCAGCTCACCCCTAGGACAGGGCTATCAGAACGAGCAGTACTTC.

The J gene is TRBJ2-2, the V gene TRBV2; D ambiguous. The CDR3 sequence is 13 residues long. V was clipped by 4 bases and J by 2 bases, with 5 bases between them. CDR1 and CDR2 (germline): SNHLY, FYNNEI. CDR3 protein: CASSGANTGELFF. DNA of the CDR3: TGTGCCAGCAGTGGGGCCAACACCGGGGAGCTGTTTTTT.

The CDR3 protein is CASSPLGSGASLDTQYF. The CDR3 DNA reads TGTGCCAGCAGCCCGCTAGGAAGCGGGGCCTCTTTGGATACGCAGTATTTT. V gene TRBV7-2 combines with J gene TRBJ2-3; TRBD2 aligns across 7 bases. The CDR3 has 17 residues. Germline lookup yields CDR1 SGHTA and CDR2 FQGNSA. Unmatched junction bases numbered 17, after V lost 5 bases and J lost 6 bases.

V usage is TRBV5-1 and J usage is TRBJ1-1; tentatively, D is TRBD1 (6 bases). The CDR3 totals 17 residues. In germline, CDR1 is SGHRS, CDR2 YFSETQ. V lost 2 bases to trimming and J lost 3 bases, with 20 bases between them. The CDR3 spells CASSFRGRGWGDTEAFF. DNA of the CDR3: TGCGCCAGCAGCTTTCGGGGGCGGGGGTGGGGGGACACTGAAGCTTTCTTT.

The chain uses TRBV6-5 and TRBJ1-1, with TRBD1 matching 11 bases. CDR1 and CDR2 (germline): MNHEY, SVGAGI. The CDR3 is 15 residues long. V shed 5 bases and J 3 bases; nucleotides not matched to a gene: 5. DNA of the CDR3: TGTGCCAGCAGTCCTCGGGACAGGGGGGACACTGAAGCTTTCTTT. Translating it yields CASSPRDRGDTEAFF.

This clone was detected once. The chain carries TRBV28 and TRBJ1-2; D call uncertain. The V end lost 2 bases, the J end lost 5 bases, and 12 bases lay between the germline ends. This CDR3 comprises 14 residues. CDR1 is MDHEN, CDR2 SYDVKM, per germline. This CDR3 reads CASSLSGRLYGYTF. The CDR3 coding sequence is TGTGCCAGCAGTTTAAGCGGGCGCTTATATGGCTACACCTTC.

Concerning this clone: Sequence at one end of the junction differs from germline and may be a read error. V gene TRBV6-4 combines with J gene TRBJ2-2, with D maybe TRBD2 (6 bases). The CDR3 runs 18 residues. Germline V gives CDR1 MRHNA, CDR2 SNTAGT. Written as DNA, the CDR3 is TGTGCCAGCAGTTCCTCCCCCAGCGGGTCGATGAACACCGGGGAGTTGTTTTTT. Protein product: CASSSSPSGSMNTGELFF.

This clone showed up just once. The V gene is TRBV21-1, the J gene TRBJ2-7; the listed D gene, TRBD1, was not tested against the DNA. TRBV21-1 is listed as a pseudogene. The CDR3 consists of 17 residues. The CDR3, as DNA: TGTGCCAGCAGCTGCCCCGTAGGAGGACAGGGGTATTACGAGCAGTACTTC. Its protein is CASSCPVGGQGYYEQYF.

This chain uses TRBV5-1 with TRBJ2-3, with 8 bases matching TRBD2. Germline-derived CDR1 and CDR2 are SGHRS and YFSETQ. Trimming at V came to 5 bases and at J to 4 bases, leaving 9 bases not matched to a gene. CDR3 size: 15 residues. CDR3 loop: CASRAGDVYADTQYF. The CDR3 DNA reads as TGCGCCAGCAGAGCGGGGGATGTGTACGCAGATACGCAGTATTTT.

The rearrangement joins TRBV4-1 to TRBJ2-2, with D possibly TRBD1 on 6 matching bases. Trimming pared 3 bases from V and 4 bases from J, leaving 18 bases between. The CDR3 is 17 residues long. Germline V CDR1 and CDR2: MGHRA, YSYEKL. As DNA, the CDR3 is TGCGCCAGCAGCCACAACGAGGTGGGGGCCCTCACCGGGGAGCTGTTTTTT. It encodes CASSHNEVGALTGELFF.

The sample holds a few counts of this clone. This chain joins TRBV30 and TRBJ1-4; TRBD1 might be the D (6 bases). Germline CDR1 and CDR2: GTSNPN and SVGIG (reference sequence). The CDR3 consists of 15 residues. Trimming removed 2 bases from V and 3 bases from J, with 13 bases in between. CDR3 amino acids: CAWSPRGFPNEKLFF. The CDR3 nucleotides read TGTGCCTGGAGTCCCAGGGGTTTCCCTAATGAAAAACTGTTTTTT.

This chain links TRBV6-6 with TRBJ1-1; 7 nucleotides align to TRBD1. The CDR3 totals 14 residues. CDR1 MNHNY and CDR2 SVGAGI come from the germline V gene (reference sequence). Trimming removed 0 bases from V and 5 bases from J; junction bases left unmatched: 3. The CDR3: CASSYSTGRTEAFF. The CDR3 nucleotides are TGTGCCAGCAGTTACTCGACAGGGCGGACTGAAGCTTTCTTT.

In its sample, this clone was seen a few times. The genes are TRBV5-6 and TRBJ1-4, with D possibly TRBD1 on 6 matching bases. This CDR3 has 14 residues. The V end was cut by 1 base, the J end by 6 bases, with 10 bases between. The germline V gene has CDR1 SGHDT and CDR2 YYEEEE. The CDR3 nucleotides are TGTGCCAGCAGCTTGACAGGGCGTTATGAAAAACTGTTTTTT. Translation: CASSLTGRYEKLFF.

The chain employs TRBV4-3 and TRBJ1-3; perhaps TRBD1 as D (5 bases). The CDR3 is 17 amino acids. Between the trimmed V and J ends, which lost 0 bases and 0 bases, there was a span of 12 bases. Germline V gene sequence: CDR1 LGHNA, CDR2 YSLEER. CDR3 nucleotides: TGCGCCAGCAGCCAAGATTGGGGCAGTTTCTCTGGAAACACCATATATTTT. Amino acid sequence: CASSQDWGSFSGNTIYF.

The rearrangement uses TRBV27 and TRBJ2-5, with 7 bases lining up with TRBD1. Germline V gene sequence: CDR1 MNHEY, CDR2 SMNVEV (reference sequence). Unmatched junction bases numbered 6, after V lost 0 bases and J lost 2 bases. The CDR3 loop spans 16 amino acids. The CDR3 here is CASSLSGRGLQETQYF. The CDR3 nucleotides are TGTGCCAGCAGTTTATCTGGCAGGGGGTTACAAGAGACCCAGTACTTC.

The chain recombines TRBV30 with TRBJ1-2; D might be TRBD1 (5 bases). The CDR3 sequence is 13 residues long. Germline CDR1 and CDR2: GTSNPN and SVGIG (reference sequence). V lost 4 bases, J lost 8 bases, and 17 bases lay in between. Here the CDR3 DNA reads TGTGCCTGGACCGAGGGGAGGGGCAGGGGCTACACCTTC. It codes for CAWTEGRGRGYTF.

This chain joins TRBV6-5 and TRBJ1-6; TRBD1 might be the D (5 bases). The CDR3 spans 14 residues. Trimming stripped 6 bases from V and 4 bases from J, with 10 bases between. The germline gives CDR1 MNHEY, CDR2 SVGAGI. CDR3 in amino acids: CASRSGTYNSPLHF. In DNA, the CDR3 is TGTGCCAGCAGGTCCGGGACTTATAATTCACCCCTCCACTTT.

About this clone itself: A read error may produce the germline difference seen at one junction end. The chain carries TRBV5-1 and TRBJ2-4, with 9 bases identical to TRBD1. Germline lookup yields CDR1 SGHRS and CDR2 YFSETQ. CDR3 length: 15 residues. The CDR3 DNA sequence: TGCGCCAGCAGCGAAACAGGGGGCCATGGAAACAGTCAGTACTTC. Encoded protein: CASSETGGHGNSQYF.

CDR3 protein: CASSLTVSGANVLTF. In nucleotides, the CDR3 is TGTGCCAGCAGCTTAACTGTCTCTGGGGCCAACGTCCTGACTTTC. The chain joins TRBV5-5 to TRBJ2-6; no firm D call. Germline CDR1 reads SGHKS; CDR2 reads YYEKEE (reference sequence). The CDR3 sequence is 15 residues long. The germline V and J ends were trimmed by 2 bases and 0 bases, with 6 bases remaining between them. The whole variable domain, remainder taken from reference TRBV5-5 and TRBJ2-6, is DAGVTQSPTHLIKTRGQQVTLRCSPISGHKSVSWYQQVLGQGPQFIFQYYEKEERGRGNFPDRFSARQFPNYSSELNVNALLLGDSALYLCASSLTVSGANVLTFGAGSRLTVL.

This rearrangement joins TRBV30 to TRBJ1-1, with D possibly matching TRBD1 (5 bases). Trimming left V 2 bases short and J 0 bases short, with 7 bases between. Per germline, CDR1 GTSNPN and CDR2 SVGIG (reference sequence). The CDR3 length is 13 residues. The CDR3 region has the DNA TGTGCCTGGAGTCAACAGGTGAACACTGAAGCTTTCTTT. The encoded protein is CAWSQQVNTEAFF. The full variable domain, in which reference TRBV30 and TRBJ1-1 provide the parts outside the CDR3, is SQTIHQWPATLVQPVGSPLSLECTVEGTSNPNLYWYRQAAGRGLQLLFYSVGIGQISSEVPQNLSASRPQDRQFILSSKKLLLSDSGFYLCAWSQQVNTEAFFGQGTRLTVV.

The chain has TRBV27 and TRBJ2-1; the D gene is possibly TRBD2 (5 bases). The CDR3 spans 15 residues. CDR1 MNHEY and CDR2 SMNVEV come from the germline V gene (reference sequence). The V end was cut by 7 bases, the J end by 2 bases, with 15 bases between. CDR3 nucleotides: TGTGCCAGCATCCCTCGGGGTCTCGCCTACAATGAGCAGTTCTTC. This codes for CASIPRGLAYNEQFF.